The clone carrying this T cell receptor (beta chain) was picked up many times. V lost 4 bases and J 5 bases, leaving 8 bases between the germline ends. CDR3 length: 13 residues. In germline, CDR1 is MNHEY, CDR2 SVGEGT. Bulk tumor genomic DNA, 500 to 650 ng per sample, was the template. During surgery, several far-apart biopsies were obtained from every primary tumor. Newly diagnosed with untreated non-small cell lung cancer, the patients underwent curative surgery. A first 10-cycle multiplex round used 32 V-gene and 13 J-gene primers on TCR beta CDR3. MiXCR was run by TCRdb on the multiplex PCR reads, yielding one entry per CDR3 protein. Of roughly 6,000 distinct CDR3 sequences listed, around 20% are singletons. This record comes from a study of immune heterogeneity within non-small cell lung tumors.

The sequence came from a woman aged 60-75 years with non-small cell lung cancer. This chain joins TRBV6-2 or TRBV6-3 and TRBJ2-2; the D gene could be TRBD1 or TRBD2 (5 bases each). The sample consisted of lung tumor tissue. CDR3 sequence (DNA): TGTGCCAGCAGTTCCAGGGAGACCGGGGAGCTGTTTTTT. Encoded protein: CASSSRETGELFF.